The 11 T cell receptor beta chains given below trace back to one sample, sequenced in a study of a mutant IDH1 vaccine in newly diagnosed glioma. The sample's time point: week 5, during vaccination. All doses held 300 ug of mutant IDH1 20-mer peptide, with topical imiquimod. Their antigens remain unidentified. This table comes from immunoSEQ multiplex PCR, and its TCRdb copy is limited to in-frame clones, with some not included. Of about 54,000 clones listed, 70% to 90% are singletons. This specimen was PBMCs, taken from a glioma patient whose treatment included an IDH1 peptide vaccine. These receptors came from a man aged 25 to 40 with glioma.

This clone appeared a single time. V usage is TRBV6-4 and J usage is TRBJ1-1, with D possibly being TRBD1 (6 bases). The V and J ends lost 3 bases and 1 base respectively, with 9 bases between them. The CDR3 extends over 14 amino acids. Germline V lookup: CDR1 MRHNA, CDR2 SNTAGT. The CDR3 nucleotides read TGTGCCAGCAGTGAGTCAGGGGCGAACACTGAAGCTTTCTTT. Encoded protein: CASSESGANTEAFF.

This clone was counted a single time. The gene calls are TRBV2 and TRBJ1-5, with no clear D. The CDR3 length is 14 residues. Trimming shortened V by 4 bases and J by 6 bases, and 13 bases separated the two germline ends. Germline CDR1 is SNHLY and CDR2 is FYNNEI. CDR3 nucleotide sequence: TGTGCCAGCAGTGCTATGGGGTTCCGTCAGCCCCAGCATTTT. It codes for CASSAMGFRQPQHF.

This clone was seen a handful of times. The chain recombines TRBV6-4 with TRBJ1-1; D unclear. Germline V gene sequence: CDR1 MRHNA, CDR2 SNTAGT. Trimming shortened V by 6 bases and J by 2 bases, and 4 bases separated the two germline ends. The CDR3 covers 11 residues. CDR3 in DNA: TGTGCCAGCAGAGTTAACACTGAAGCTTTCTTT. Encoded protein: CASRVNTEAFF.

In its sample, this clone was seen a few times. J is TRBJ1-6 and V is TRBV6-1, with 7 bases identical to TRBD1. J was trimmed by 7 bases and V by 9 bases; bases with no gene match: 12. This CDR3 is 15 amino acids long. Per the germline V gene, CDR1 is MNHNS and CDR2 is SASEGT. The CDR3 DNA reads TGTGCCAGTTGGGCAGGGGGATCGGGGAATTCACCCCTCCACTTT. Protein product: CASWAGGSGNSPLHF.

The CDR3 here is CASSHYEANYGYTF. The CDR3 bases are TGTGCCAGCAGCCATTATGAGGCTAACTATGGCTACACCTTC. V and J are TRBV7-2 and TRBJ1-2; D unresolved. From germline, CDR1 is SGHTA and CDR2 FQGNSA. This CDR3 is built from 14 residues. V gave up 5 bases and J gave up 0 bases, with 10 bases separating them.

Written as DNA, the CDR3 is TGTGCCAGCACCCTCAGGACACTCCATGGTGGCACTGAAGCTTTCTTT. Residues: CASTLRTLHGGTEAFF. The chain has TRBV7-9 and TRBJ1-1, with D perhaps matching TRBD1 (5 bases). V lost 7 bases to trimming and J lost 4 bases, with 22 bases between them. CDR3 length: 16 amino acids. The V gene's germline CDR1 is SEHNR and CDR2 FQNEAQ (reference sequence).

This rearrangement joins TRBV6-6 to TRBJ2-1, with D maybe TRBD2 (7 bases). V was cut by 7 bases and J by 2 bases, with 9 bases left in between. The CDR3 sequence is 13 residues long. Germline V gene sequence: CDR1 MNHNY, CDR2 SVGAGI (reference sequence). In DNA form, the CDR3 reads TGTGCCAGCACGGGGGGCCCCTACAATGAGCAGTTCTTC. Protein product: CASTGGPYNEQFF.

The chain couples TRBV6-4 to TRBJ2-3; 14 bases line up with TRBD2. Germline lookup yields CDR1 MRHNA and CDR2 SNTAGT. Trimming cost V 2 bases and J 6 bases; bases outside gene matches: 4. This CDR3 is 16 amino acids long. The CDR3 nucleotides read TGTGCCAGCAGTGACCTGACTAGCGGGGGGGCGGATACGCAGTATTTT. Translating gives CASSDLTSGGADTQYF.

J is TRBJ2-1 and V is TRBV11-3, with D unresolved. Germline CDR1 and CDR2: SGHNT and YENEEA. Trimming shortened V by 5 bases and J by 3 bases, and 11 bases separated the two germline ends. The CDR3 has 14 amino acids. The CDR3 coding sequence is TGTGCCAGCAGCCCCGGGCGAGACTACAATGAGCAGTTCTTC. It encodes CASSPGRDYNEQFF. The variable domain in full, with the rest retrieved from reference TRBV11-3 and TRBJ2-1, is EAGVVQSPRYKIIEKKQPVAFWCNPISGHNTLYWYLQNLGQGPELLIRYENEEAVDDSQLPKDRFSAERLKGVDSTLKIQPAELGDSAVYLCASSPGRDYNEQFFGPGTRLTVL.

This clone has a single count. This chain connects TRBV5-6 to TRBJ2-3, with D possibly being TRBD1 or TRBD2 (6 bases each). With 4 bases removed from V and 2 bases from J, the gap between germline ends came to 17 bases. The germline CDR1 and CDR2 sequences are SGHDT and YYEEEE. The CDR3 sequence is 16 residues long. The CDR3 region has the DNA TGTGCCAGCAGCCTACTGGGGGGCGCCCCCACAGATACGCAGTATTTT. It yields the protein CASSLLGGAPTDTQYF.

This chain uses TRBV6-5 with TRBJ1-6; D gene uncertain. Trimming pared 6 bases from V and 14 bases from J, leaving 20 bases between. The CDR3 is made up of 14 amino acids. Germline V gives CDR1 MNHEY, CDR2 SVGAGI. CDR3 residues: CASSLGRTTVTLHF. CDR3 coding DNA: TGTGCCAGCAGCCTTGGACGGACTACAGTCACCCTCCACTTT.